This TCR beta chain appears in the sequencing data of a study of technical replicates of blood from a few donors. The data were produced by immunoSEQ multiplex PCR, yet TCRdb's version contains in-frame clones alone and is incomplete. The sample has 70,000 to 80,000 clones; about 96% are singletons. The CDR3 runs 13 residues. CDR1 LNHDA and CDR2 SQIVND come from the germline V gene (reference sequence). The germline V and J ends were trimmed by 8 bases and 2 bases, with 9 bases remaining between them. The source material was T cells isolated from PBMCs. The chain has TRBV19 and TRBJ2-2, with D perhaps matching TRBD1 (6 bases). This clonotype originated in a human donor in good health. CDR3 region: CASPDSNTGELFF. DNA of the CDR3: TGTGCCAGTCCGGACAGTAACACCGGGGAGCTGTTTTTT.